This T cell receptor (beta chain) was profiled in a study of molecular identifiers for immune sequencing clone quantification. The CDR3 contains 16 residues. The V end was cut by 2 bases, the J end by 4 bases, with 18 bases between. Per germline, CDR1 PRHDT and CDR2 FYEKMQ (reference sequence). Preparation methods for the bulk TCR libraries were those previously described, with listed TCR primers. MiXCR, applied by TCRdb to the PCR reads, yields one record per CDR3 protein. In the table there are around 460,000 distinct CDR3 sequences, about 21% of which are singletons. Overall study results and limits: Sizes of clones that are highly expanded could be underestimated (if identical TCR molecules share a barcode).

Naive CD8 sequencing libraries were generated from approximately 20,000 to 1,000,000 sorted cells, with 10%, 30% or 50% RNA as input. Naive CD8 T cell sorting was performed on the CD8+CD4-CCR7+CD45RA+ phenotype. This clonotype was observed at least ten times. Its antigen is undetermined. Sequenced input: naive CD8+ T cells from blood, with Jurkat cell RNA spiked in. Stated subset: FACS-sorted CD8+CD4-CCR7+CD45RA+ naive T cells. The TCR was taken from a human donor in good health. Some libraries in this study had Jurkat cell RNA spiked in. The chain uses TRBV13 and TRBJ2-7; either TRBD1 or TRBD2 may fit D (6 bases each). The CDR3 region has the DNA TGTGCCAGCAGCTTAAGGGGGGCAGGGGTCGAGTACGAGCAGTACTTC. Translating gives CASSLRGAGVEYEQYF.